This record covers a single TCR beta chain. Its antigen is not identified. Germline lookup yields CDR1 SEHNR and CDR2 FQNEAQ (reference sequence). V lost 5 bases and J lost 0, with 8 bases in between. The CDR3 runs 14 residues. During its preparation, the TCRbeta library received unique molecular identifiers. TCRdb called the PCR reads again in MiXCR, with one record for every CDR3 protein. The sample shows around 300,000 distinct CDR3 sequences, approximately 7.3% of them seen only once. This sample is part of a study of T-cell reconstitution after alpha-beta-depleted transplantation in children. General observations from the study: The origin of high day-60 TCRbeta diversity in some patients lay in surviving recipient T cells and thymic progenitors. Expanded graft clones, several hundred of them, were reportedly the source of alpha-beta T cells about two months after transplant. Hyperexpanded clones declined; after one year, newly produced T cells mostly supplied diversity.

The V call is TRBV7-9, the J call TRBJ1-3; D remains unclear. Sequenced material: peripheral blood, taken 360 days after TCRalphabeta/CD19-depleted stem cell transplant. The sequence was obtained from a female patient aged 2 to 10 who had a stem cell transplant for Fanconi anemia, so the T cells may come from the graft donor. CDR3 protein: CASSHRVSGNTIYF. In nucleotides, the CDR3 is TGTGCCAGCAGCCATAGGGTCTCTGGAAACACCATATATTTT.